The rows below give T cell receptor beta chains drawn from one sample of a study of blood T cells in healthy people across ages. One entry per CDR3 protein, called by TCRdb with MiXCR from the 5' RACE reads. The top ten clones hold around 11% of a sample with under 2 million distinct CDR3 sequences, around 35% of them seen once. Sequences were obtained from blood. Source of these receptors: a woman aged 25 to 39 in good health. Each CDR3 is given with its conserved first and last residue. D genes are given only for firm matches. Clone size is stated in some rows and not others, as once, few, many or a class when expanded.

V gene: TRBV13
D gene: -
J gene: TRBJ2-5
clone size: -
CDR3 DNA: TGTGCCAGCAGCCCTGGACTGATGGGGTTACAAGAGACCCAGTACTTC
CDR3 protein: CASSPGLMGLQETQYF

V gene: TRBV7-3
D gene: -
J gene: TRBJ2-3
clone size: -
CDR3 DNA: TGTGCCAGCAGTTTAAAAACCGGGACAACTACCCCAGATACGCAGTATTTT
CDR3 protein: CASSLKTGTTTPDTQYF

V gene: TRBV29-1
D gene: -
J gene: TRBJ2-7
clone size: -
CDR3 DNA: TGCAGCGTTGAAGATCGAGGCAGGGATCTTTTCTACGAGCAGTACTTC
CDR3 protein: CSVEDRGRDLFYEQYF

V gene: TRBV7-9
D gene: -
J gene: TRBJ1-2
clone size: few
CDR3 DNA: TGTGCCAGCAGCTCCAGACGGGAATACGGCTACACCTTC
CDR3 protein: CASSSRREYGYTF

V gene: TRBV6-4
D gene: -
J gene: TRBJ1-1
clone size: -
CDR3 DNA: -
CDR3 protein: CASSPLCGRPPPRNTEAFF

V gene: TRBV10-3
D gene: TRBD2
J gene: TRBJ2-7
clone size: -
CDR3 DNA: TGTGCCATCGCCCCGGGACTAAGCTCCTACGAGCAGTACTTC
CDR3 protein: CAIAPGLSSYEQYF

V gene: TRBV5-4
D gene: -
J gene: TRBJ1-2
clone size: -
CDR3 DNA: TGTGCCAGCAGCCCCGAGAAGGGCGGCTACACCTTC
CDR3 protein: CASSPEKGGYTF

V gene: TRBV5-1
D gene: TRBD2
J gene: TRBJ2-5
clone size: -
CDR3 DNA: TGCGCCAGCTTGGTCGGGACTAGCAGCCAAGAGACCCAGTACTTC
CDR3 protein: CASLVGTSSQETQYF

V gene: TRBV6-2/TRBV6-3
D gene: TRBD1
J gene: TRBJ1-2
clone size: -
CDR3 DNA: TGTGCCAGCAGTTCCTGGGACAGGGGGCCTCGCTGTGGCCACACCTTC
CDR3 protein: CASSSWDRGPRCGHTF

V gene: TRBV9
D gene: -
J gene: TRBJ2-3
clone size: few
CDR3 DNA: TGTGCCAGCAGCGGTGACAGGAGGGGAGATACGCAGTATTTT
CDR3 protein: CASSGDRRGDTQYF

V gene: TRBV29-1
D gene: TRBD1
J gene: TRBJ2-7
clone size: -
CDR3 DNA: TGCAGCGGCGATATGGTGACAGGGCCCTACGAGCAGTACTTC
CDR3 protein: CSGDMVTGPYEQYF

V gene: TRBV3-1
D gene: TRBD2
J gene: TRBJ2-1
clone size: -
CDR3 DNA: TGTGCCAGCAGCTTCAGACTAGCGGAGAATGGGCAGTTCTTC
CDR3 protein: CASSFRLAENGQFF

V gene: TRBV30
D gene: -
J gene: TRBJ1-5
clone size: -
CDR3 DNA: TGTGCCTGGAGTGTCCAGGGTTTGGAGCCCCAGCATTTT
CDR3 protein: CAWSVQGLEPQHF

V gene: TRBV2
D gene: -
J gene: TRBJ1-6
clone size: -
CDR3 DNA: TGTGCCAGCAACCGGGCCTCCTTTGAACCCCTCCACTTT
CDR3 protein: CASNRASFEPLHF

V gene: TRBV12-3/TRBV12-4
D gene: TRBD2
J gene: TRBJ2-5
clone size: few
CDR3 DNA: TGTGCCAGCAGCTCGACTAGCGGGTTCCAAGAGACCCAGTACTTC
CDR3 protein: CASSSTSGFQETQYF

V gene: TRBV29-1
D gene: -
J gene: TRBJ2-5
clone size: many
CDR3 DNA: TGCAGCGGCCGGGGTGGGGAAGTGGAGACCCAGTACTTC
CDR3 protein: CSGRGGEVETQYF

V gene: TRBV12-3/TRBV12-4
D gene: -
J gene: TRBJ1-2
clone size: few
CDR3 DNA: TGTGCCAGCAGTTTAAATCCCAGGGATGGCTACACCTTC
CDR3 protein: CASSLNPRDGYTF

V gene: TRBV3-1
D gene: -
J gene: TRBJ1-2
clone size: few
CDR3 DNA: TGTGCCAGCAGCCAAGCGGACGGCTATGGCTACACCTTC
CDR3 protein: CASSQADGYGYTF

V gene: TRBV20-1
D gene: TRBD1
J gene: TRBJ1-2
clone size: many
CDR3 DNA: TGCAGTGCTACCGACTCCGGAGGGGGCGACTATGGCTACACCTTC
CDR3 protein: CSATDSGGGDYGYTF

V gene: TRBV12-3/TRBV12-4
D gene: -
J gene: TRBJ1-1
clone size: -
CDR3 DNA: TGTGCCAGCGCTAAAAGGGCCCCTAACACTGAAGCTTTCTTT
CDR3 protein: CASAKRAPNTEAFF

V gene: TRBV5-1
D gene: TRBD1
J gene: TRBJ2-7
clone size: many
CDR3 DNA: TGCGCCAGCAGCTTGGCCGCAGGGGGAGAGTCCTACGAGCAGTACTTC
CDR3 protein: CASSLAAGGESYEQYF

V gene: TRBV6-1
D gene: TRBD2
J gene: TRBJ2-1
clone size: -
CDR3 DNA: TGTGCCAGCAGTCCCCGGGAGGGGGATGAGCAGTTCTTC
CDR3 protein: CASSPREGDEQFF

V gene: TRBV7-8
D gene: TRBD2
J gene: TRBJ2-1
clone size: -
CDR3 DNA: TGTGCCAGCAGCCCTCCCGGGACTAGCCAGAGTGAGCAGTTCTTC
CDR3 protein: CASSPPGTSQSEQFF

V gene: TRBV5-1
D gene: -
J gene: TRBJ2-7
clone size: -
CDR3 DNA: TGCGCCAGCAGCTACTCCAGGGATTACGAGCAGTACTTC
CDR3 protein: CASSYSRDYEQYF

V gene: TRBV21-1
D gene: -
J gene: TRBJ1-2
clone size: few
CDR3 DNA: TGTGCCAGCAGCAAAACCCGAGGGGCGAATCGGTATGGCTACACCTTC
CDR3 protein: CASSKTRGANRYGYTF

V gene: TRBV20-1
D gene: -
J gene: TRBJ1-2
clone size: -
CDR3 DNA: TGCAGTGCTAGCACTCAGACGAGTCGCAGCGTGTGGGGCTACACCTTC
CDR3 protein: CSASTQTSRSVWGYTF

V gene: TRBV20-1
D gene: TRBD2
J gene: TRBJ2-3
clone size: few
CDR3 DNA: TGCAGTGCCCCAACCTCTAGCGGGGGCCTCAGGGGCACAGATACGCAGTATTTT
CDR3 protein: CSAPTSSGGLRGTDTQYF

V gene: TRBV28
D gene: -
J gene: TRBJ2-1
clone size: few
CDR3 DNA: TGTGCCAGCAGTGAGTCAGGTATCGGTAGCCCCCAGGATGAGCAGTTCTTC
CDR3 protein: CASSESGIGSPQDEQFF

V gene: TRBV20-1
D gene: TRBD1
J gene: TRBJ1-2
clone size: -
CDR3 DNA: TGCAGTGCTAGGGGAGTGGGGGCCGGGACAGGGCACGAAGGCTACACCTTC
CDR3 protein: CSARGVGAGTGHEGYTF

V gene: TRBV10-3
D gene: TRBD2
J gene: TRBJ2-7
clone size: -
CDR3 DNA: TGTGCCATCAGTGAGTCGACTCGGGAGGGGTCCTACGAGCAGTACTTC
CDR3 protein: CAISESTREGSYEQYF

V gene: TRBV20-1
D gene: TRBD2
J gene: TRBJ2-5
clone size: few
CDR3 DNA: TGCAGTGCTAGAGATTTGCGTCTAGCGGGGTTGACCCAGTACTTC
CDR3 protein: CSARDLRLAGLTQYF

V gene: TRBV7-9
D gene: -
J gene: TRBJ1-6
clone size: -
CDR3 DNA: TGTGCCAGCAGCTTAGAAAGCGATAATTCACCCCTCCACTTT
CDR3 protein: CASSLESDNSPLHF

V gene: TRBV20-1
D gene: -
J gene: TRBJ1-1
clone size: -
CDR3 DNA: TGCAGTGCTAGAAACGACGGAAGGAACACTGAAGCTTTCTTT
CDR3 protein: CSARNDGRNTEAFF

V gene: TRBV2
D gene: -
J gene: TRBJ2-2
clone size: -
CDR3 DNA: TGTGCCAGCAGTCTCGAAAAACCCGGGGAGCTGTTTTTT
CDR3 protein: CASSLEKPGELFF

V gene: TRBV20-1
D gene: -
J gene: TRBJ1-5
clone size: -
CDR3 DNA: TGCAGTGCTCCCCGGGAGAGGGTGGGCAATCAGCCCCAGCATTTT
CDR3 protein: CSAPRERVGNQPQHF

V gene: TRBV2
D gene: TRBD1
J gene: TRBJ2-5
clone size: few
CDR3 DNA: TGTGCCAGCAGAAGCCGGGACAGTTACCAAGAGACCCAGTACTTC
CDR3 protein: CASRSRDSYQETQYF

V gene: TRBV30
D gene: -
J gene: TRBJ2-3
clone size: -
CDR3 DNA: TGTGCCTGGAGTGTACGACACACAGATACGCAGTATTTT
CDR3 protein: CAWSVRHTDTQYF

V gene: TRBV7-3
D gene: -
J gene: TRBJ2-6
clone size: many
CDR3 DNA: TGTGCCAGCAGCTTAATAGGGGCTGGGGCCAACGTCCTGACTTTC
CDR3 protein: CASSLIGAGANVLTF

V gene: TRBV20-1
D gene: TRBD2
J gene: TRBJ2-5
clone size: -
CDR3 DNA: TGCAGTGCTAGGAAGCGGGGACGAGAGACCCTGTACTTC
CDR3 protein: CSARKRGRETLYF

V gene: TRBV7-3
D gene: -
J gene: TRBJ2-1
clone size: once
CDR3 DNA: TGTGCCGGCAGCTTAACGCTAGCCCATGAGCAGTTCTTC
CDR3 protein: CAGSLTLAHEQFF

V gene: TRBV5-1
D gene: -
J gene: TRBJ2-5
clone size: few
CDR3 DNA: TGCGCCAGCAGCTTGCCCAACAAACCCGAGGTGGCGCCCGCGGAGACCCAGTACTTC
CDR3 protein: CASSLPNKPEVAPAETQYF

V gene: TRBV20-1
D gene: -
J gene: TRBJ1-2
clone size: few
CDR3 DNA: TGCAGTGCGGGGCACCAGAGAGGCTACACCTTC
CDR3 protein: CSAGHQRGYTF

V gene: TRBV28
D gene: TRBD2
J gene: TRBJ2-3
clone size: -
CDR3 DNA: TGTGCCAGCAGTACCGTTACCGGGACTAGCGGGAATACAGATACGCAGTATTTT
CDR3 protein: CASSTVTGTSGNTDTQYF

V gene: TRBV5-6
D gene: TRBD1
J gene: TRBJ2-6
clone size: few
CDR3 DNA: TGTGCCAGCAGATCGACAGGGGGCTCTGGGGCCAACGTCCTGACTTTC
CDR3 protein: CASRSTGGSGANVLTF

V gene: TRBV27
D gene: TRBD1
J gene: TRBJ1-6
clone size: few
CDR3 DNA: TGTGCCAGCAGTTTATATGGCAGGGGGGGCAATTCACCCCTCCACTTT
CDR3 protein: CASSLYGRGGNSPLHF

V gene: TRBV6-5
D gene: TRBD1
J gene: TRBJ2-7
clone size: -
CDR3 DNA: TGTGCCAGCAGTCCCCCAGGGGGAATTGGCTACGAGCAGTACTTC
CDR3 protein: CASSPPGGIGYEQYF

V gene: TRBV10-1
D gene: -
J gene: TRBJ2-5
clone size: -
CDR3 DNA: TGCGCCAAGGTTGGGGAGACCCAGTACTTC
CDR3 protein: CAKVGETQYF

V gene: TRBV10-3
D gene: -
J gene: TRBJ1-4
clone size: -
CDR3 DNA: TGTGCCATCAGTGACACGGGAGGGGATGAAAAACTGTTTTTT
CDR3 protein: CAISDTGGDEKLFF

V gene: TRBV5-1
D gene: -
J gene: TRBJ2-3
clone size: few
CDR3 DNA: TGCGCCAGCAGCTCGACAGTATCTAGCACAGATACGCAGTATTTT
CDR3 protein: CASSSTVSSTDTQYF

V gene: TRBV4-1
D gene: -
J gene: TRBJ2-5
clone size: many
CDR3 DNA: TGCGCCAGCAGCCAAGCGGTCCTAGCGGAGACCCAGTACTTC
CDR3 protein: CASSQAVLAETQYF

V gene: TRBV6-1
D gene: TRBD1
J gene: TRBJ2-5
clone size: few
CDR3 DNA: TGTGCCAGCAGCCCGGACAGGGGGACCCAAGAGACCCAGTACTTC
CDR3 protein: CASSPDRGTQETQYF

V gene: TRBV30
D gene: -
J gene: TRBJ1-2
clone size: many
CDR3 DNA: TGTGCCTGGAGTGCGTCCTATGGCTACACCTTC
CDR3 protein: CAWSASYGYTF

V gene: TRBV28
D gene: TRBD2
J gene: TRBJ2-1
clone size: -
CDR3 DNA: TGTGCCAGCAGTCGCTTTAGGAGCGGGGTTTACAATGAGCAGTTCTTC
CDR3 protein: CASSRFRSGVYNEQFF

V gene: TRBV10-3
D gene: -
J gene: TRBJ1-1
clone size: -
CDR3 DNA: TGTGCCATCAGTGAGTCGACAGCGAACACTGAAGCTTTCTTT
CDR3 protein: CAISESTANTEAFF

V gene: TRBV6-1
D gene: TRBD1
J gene: TRBJ2-7
clone size: -
CDR3 DNA: TGTGCCAGCAGGAAAGATACCGGGACAGCTAGGGCCAACGAGCAGTACTTC
CDR3 protein: CASRKDTGTARANEQYF

V gene: TRBV6-6
D gene: -
J gene: TRBJ1-4
clone size: few
CDR3 DNA: TGTGCCAGCAGTTACACCTATATCGAAAAACTGTTTTTT
CDR3 protein: CASSYTYIEKLFF

V gene: TRBV5-6
D gene: -
J gene: TRBJ2-1
clone size: -
CDR3 DNA: TGTGCCAGCAGCTTGGAAAAGGGGGCCTACAATGAGCAGTTCTTC
CDR3 protein: CASSLEKGAYNEQFF

V gene: TRBV14
D gene: -
J gene: TRBJ2-7
clone size: few
CDR3 DNA: TGTGCCAGCAGCCATAGGACACCGACTTGGATCTACGAGCAGTACTTC
CDR3 protein: CASSHRTPTWIYEQYF